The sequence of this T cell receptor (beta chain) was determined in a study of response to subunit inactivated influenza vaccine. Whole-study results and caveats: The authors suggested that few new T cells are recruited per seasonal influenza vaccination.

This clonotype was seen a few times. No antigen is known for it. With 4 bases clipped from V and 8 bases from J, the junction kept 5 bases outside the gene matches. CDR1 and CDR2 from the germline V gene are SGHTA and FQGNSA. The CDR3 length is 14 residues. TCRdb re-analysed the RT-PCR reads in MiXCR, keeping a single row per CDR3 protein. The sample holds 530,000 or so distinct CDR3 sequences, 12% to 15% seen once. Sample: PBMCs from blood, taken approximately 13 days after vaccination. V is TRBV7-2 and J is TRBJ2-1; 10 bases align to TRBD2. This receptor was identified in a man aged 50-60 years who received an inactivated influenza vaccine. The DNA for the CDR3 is TGTGCCAGCAGCTATTACGGGACTAGCGATGAGCAGTTCTTC. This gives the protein CASSYYGTSDEQFF.